Shown below are 8 T cell receptor beta chains from a single sample sequenced in a study of cytomegalovirus exposure and HLA in healthy donors. Some clones are missing from TCRdb's copy, which holds only in-frame ones; the method was immunoSEQ multiplex PCR. The sample lists a few hundred thousand clones, around 86% seen once, with more than 0.8% in the top ten. Specimen: PBMCs. The source is a woman between 18 and 29 years old in good health and CMV-seronegative.

The V gene is TRBV25-1, the J gene TRBJ1-4; D remains unclear. Germline lookup yields CDR1 MGHDK and CDR2 SYGVNS. Trimming cost V 5 bases and J 8 bases, with 9 bases left between them. This CDR3 is built from 12 residues. CDR3 in DNA: TGTGCCAGCAGTTCAGCGGTGGAAAAACTGTTTTTT. This sequence encodes CASSSAVEKLFF.

This rearrangement joins TRBV6-5 to TRBJ2-1, with D uncertain. This CDR3 comprises 12 residues. The ends were cut back, 6 bases at V and 9 bases at J, with 12 bases in the middle. Germline CDR1 and CDR2: MNHEY and SVGAGI. This CDR3 reads CASSRSSREQFF. CDR3 nucleotides: TGTGCCAGCAGCCGTAGTTCACGTGAGCAGTTCTTC.

The chain uses TRBV6-1 and TRBJ1-2, with D uncertain. This CDR3 comprises 14 residues. Germline values: CDR1 MNHNS, CDR2 SASEGT. The V and J ends lost 8 bases and 6 bases respectively, with 19 bases between them. CDR3 region: CASGGGRHLDGYTF. Written as DNA, the CDR3 is TGTGCCAGCGGAGGCGGTCGGCACTTGGATGGCTACACCTTC.

This clone has a single count. The chain recombines TRBV5-1 with TRBJ2-1; 12 bases fit TRBD2. J was trimmed by 2 bases and V by 4 bases; bases with no gene match: 10. This CDR3 is 18 amino acids long. Germline values: CDR1 SGHRS, CDR2 YFSETQ. The CDR3 here is CASSAGTSGQVTYNEQFF. The CDR3 nucleotides read TGCGCCAGCAGCGCAGGGACTAGCGGGCAGGTTACCTACAATGAGCAGTTCTTC.

The chain uses TRBV11-2 and TRBJ2-1; a weak D match, TRBD1 (5 bases). V dropped 0 bases and J dropped 10 bases, with 10 bases sitting between them. The germline V gene has CDR1 SGHAT and CDR2 FQNNGV. The CDR3 consists of 13 residues. The CDR3 DNA sequence: TGTGCCAGCAGCTTAGATCTACAGGTCGAGCAGTTCTTC. Encoded protein: CASSLDLQVEQFF.

The gene calls are TRBV5-1 and TRBJ1-1, with 9 bases fitting TRBD1. The V gene's germline CDR1 is SGHRS and CDR2 YFSETQ. V lost 1 base to trimming and J lost 8 bases; unmatched junction nucleotides: 3. The CDR3 has 13 amino acids. CDR3 DNA: TGCGCCAGCAGCTTGCTGACAGGGGGAGAAGCTTTCTTT. Protein sequence: CASSLLTGGEAFF. Together with reference TRBV5-1 and TRBJ1-1, the CDR3 gives the full variable domain: KAGVTQTPRYLIKTRGQQVTLSCSPISGHRSVSWYQQTPGQGLQFLFEYFSETQRNKGNFPGRFSGRQFSNSRSEMNVSTLELGDSALYLCASSLLTGGEAFFGQGTRLTVV.

CDR3 sequence reads: CASIASGSTGELFF. Here the CDR3 DNA reads TGTGCCAGCATAGCTAGCGGGAGTACCGGGGAGCTGTTTTTT. The rearrangement joins TRBV6-5 to TRBJ2-2; 10 bases match TRBD2. The CDR3 runs to 14 residues. V lost 7 bases to trimming and J lost 5 bases; unmatched junction nucleotides: 4. CDR1 MNHEY and CDR2 SVGAGI come from the germline V gene.

The chain employs TRBV27 and TRBJ2-5; 7 positions agree with TRBD2. The CDR3 runs to 15 residues. Per the germline V gene, CDR1 is MNHEY and CDR2 is SMNVEV (reference sequence). With 2 bases clipped from V and 0 bases from J, the junction kept 3 bases outside the gene matches. For the CDR3, the DNA is TGTGCCAGCAGTTTAGCCGGGGGGTACCAAGAGACCCAGTACTTC. This codes for CASSLAGGYQETQYF.